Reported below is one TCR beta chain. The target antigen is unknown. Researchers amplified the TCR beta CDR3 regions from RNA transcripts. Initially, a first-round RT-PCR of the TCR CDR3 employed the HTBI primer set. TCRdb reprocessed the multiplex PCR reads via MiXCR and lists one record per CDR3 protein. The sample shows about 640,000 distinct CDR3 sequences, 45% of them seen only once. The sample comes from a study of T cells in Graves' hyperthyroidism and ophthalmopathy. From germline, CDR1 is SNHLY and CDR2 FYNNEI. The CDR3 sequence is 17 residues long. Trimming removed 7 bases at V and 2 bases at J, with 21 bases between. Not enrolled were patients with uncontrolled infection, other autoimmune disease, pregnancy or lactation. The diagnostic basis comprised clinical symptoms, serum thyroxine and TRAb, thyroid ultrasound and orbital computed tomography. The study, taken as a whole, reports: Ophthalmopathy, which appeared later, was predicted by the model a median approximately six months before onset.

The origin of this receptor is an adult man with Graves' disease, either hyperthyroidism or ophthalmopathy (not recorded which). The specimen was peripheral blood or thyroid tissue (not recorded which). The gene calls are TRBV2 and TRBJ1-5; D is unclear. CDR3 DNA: TGTGCCAGCAAGGACGCGCTTCCCGGGATCGGCAATCAGCCCCAGCATTTT. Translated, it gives CASKDALPGIGNQPQHF.